This T cell receptor (beta chain) was captured by sequencing in a study of blood T cells in healthy people across ages. It was about 9.4 milliliters of peripheral blood that were drawn from each donor. The table lists this clonotype with a few counts. Its antigen is still unknown. Sample-barcoded 5' priming and a J-beta primer mix drove a second PCR of roughly 6 to 12 cycles. TCRdb fed the 5' RACE reads into MiXCR, producing one record per CDR3 protein. The sample shows roughly 900,000 distinct CDR3 sequences, about 44% of them seen only once. Points from the study as a whole: Donors of long life had a larger count of naive CD4+ cells and greater diversity than aged donors.

V lost 3 bases and J lost 10, with 9 bases in between. The germline V gene has CDR1 MGHRA and CDR2 YSYEKL. CDR3 length equals 11 residues. The chain joins TRBV4-1 to TRBJ1-2; D uncertain. The specimen sequenced was blood. This TCR derives from a man aged 30 to 45 in good health. In DNA form, the CDR3 reads TGCGCCAGCAGCCAGACGGGTCTCTACACCTTC. Its translation: CASSQTGLYTF.